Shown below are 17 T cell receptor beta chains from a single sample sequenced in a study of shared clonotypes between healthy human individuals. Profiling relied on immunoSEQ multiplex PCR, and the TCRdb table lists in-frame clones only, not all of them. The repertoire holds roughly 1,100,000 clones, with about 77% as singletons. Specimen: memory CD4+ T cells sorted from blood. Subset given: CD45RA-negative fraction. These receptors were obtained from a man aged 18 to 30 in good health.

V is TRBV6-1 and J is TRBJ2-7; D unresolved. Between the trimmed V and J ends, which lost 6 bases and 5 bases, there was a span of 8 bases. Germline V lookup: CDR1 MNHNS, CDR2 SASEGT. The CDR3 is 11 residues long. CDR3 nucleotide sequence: TGTGCCAGCAGGCCGATCCACGAGCAGTACTTC. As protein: CASRPIHEQYF.

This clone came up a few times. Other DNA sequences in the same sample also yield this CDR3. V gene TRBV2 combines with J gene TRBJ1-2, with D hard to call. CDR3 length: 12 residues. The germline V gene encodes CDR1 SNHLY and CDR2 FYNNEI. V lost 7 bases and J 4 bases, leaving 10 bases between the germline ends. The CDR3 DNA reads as TGTGCCAGCAAGAGGGATAGCTATGGCTACACCTTC. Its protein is CASKRDSYGYTF. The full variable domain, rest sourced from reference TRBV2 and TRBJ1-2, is EPEVTQTPSHQVTQMGQEVILRCVPISNHLYFYWYRQILGQKVEFLVSFYNNEISEKSEIFDDQFSVERPDGSNFTLKIRSTKLEDSAMYFCASKRDSYGYTFGSGTRLTVV.

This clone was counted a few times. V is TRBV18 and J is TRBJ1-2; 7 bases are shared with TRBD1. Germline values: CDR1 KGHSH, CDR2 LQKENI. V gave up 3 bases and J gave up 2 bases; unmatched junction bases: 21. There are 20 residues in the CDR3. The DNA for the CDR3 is TGTGCCAGCTCACCGCGGATTCTTCAGGGACAGAAAACAACCAACTATGGCTACACCTTC. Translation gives CASSPRILQGQKTTNYGYTF. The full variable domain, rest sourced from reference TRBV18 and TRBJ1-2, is NAGVMQNPRHLVRRRGQEARLRCSPMKGHSHVYWYRQLPEEGLKFMVYLQKENIIDESGMPKERFSAEFPKEGPSILRIQQVVRGDSAAYFCASSPRILQGQKTTNYGYTFGSGTRLTVV.

In DNA form, the CDR3 reads TGCGCCAGCAGCTTGGGACCGATTGAGTACAATGAGCAGTTCTTC. Translation gives CASSLGPIEYNEQFF. The gene calls are TRBV5-1 and TRBJ2-1; D is unclear. Germline V gene sequence: CDR1 SGHRS, CDR2 YFSETQ. Trimming pared 0 bases from V and 4 bases from J, leaving 11 bases between. This CDR3 spans 15 amino acids. The full variable domain, with the rest looked up from reference TRBV5-1 and TRBJ2-1, is KAGVTQTPRYLIKTRGQQVTLSCSPISGHRSVSWYQQTPGQGLQFLFEYFSETQRNKGNFPGRFSGRQFSNSRSEMNVSTLELGDSALYLCASSLGPIEYNEQFFGPGTRLTVL.

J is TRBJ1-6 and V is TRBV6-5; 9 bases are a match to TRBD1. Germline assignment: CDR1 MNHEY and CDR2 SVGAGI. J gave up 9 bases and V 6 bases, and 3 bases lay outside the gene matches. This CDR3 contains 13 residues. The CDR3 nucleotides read TGTGCCAGCAGACGACAGGGGGGTTCACCCCTCCACTTT. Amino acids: CASRRQGGSPLHF.

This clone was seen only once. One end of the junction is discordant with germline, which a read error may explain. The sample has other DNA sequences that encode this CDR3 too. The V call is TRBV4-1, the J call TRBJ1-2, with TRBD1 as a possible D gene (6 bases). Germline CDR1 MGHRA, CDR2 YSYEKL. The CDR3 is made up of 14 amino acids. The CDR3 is CASSQDRSNYGYTF. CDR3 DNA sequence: TGCGCCAGCAGTCAAGACAGGAGTAACTATGGCTACACCTTC.

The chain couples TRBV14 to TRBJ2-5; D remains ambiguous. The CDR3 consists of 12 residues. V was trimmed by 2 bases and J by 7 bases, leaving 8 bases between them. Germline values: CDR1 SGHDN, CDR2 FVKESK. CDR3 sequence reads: CASSQFPVTQYF. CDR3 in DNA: TGTGCCAGCAGCCAATTTCCAGTGACCCAGTACTTC.

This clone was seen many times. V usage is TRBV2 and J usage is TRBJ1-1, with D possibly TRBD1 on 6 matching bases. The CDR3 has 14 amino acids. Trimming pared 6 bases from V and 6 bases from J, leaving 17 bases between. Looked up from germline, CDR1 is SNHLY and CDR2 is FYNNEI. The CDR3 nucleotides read TGTGCCAGCAGGGCCACTTTGAACAGGGCTGAAGCTTTCTTT. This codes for CASRATLNRAEAFF.

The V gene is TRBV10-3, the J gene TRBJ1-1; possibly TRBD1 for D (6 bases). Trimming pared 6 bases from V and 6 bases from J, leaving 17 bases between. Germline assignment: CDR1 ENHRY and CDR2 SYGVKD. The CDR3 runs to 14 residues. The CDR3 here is CAIRKVLGGAEAFF. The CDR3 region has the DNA TGTGCCATCAGAAAGGTCTTAGGGGGGGCTGAAGCTTTCTTT.

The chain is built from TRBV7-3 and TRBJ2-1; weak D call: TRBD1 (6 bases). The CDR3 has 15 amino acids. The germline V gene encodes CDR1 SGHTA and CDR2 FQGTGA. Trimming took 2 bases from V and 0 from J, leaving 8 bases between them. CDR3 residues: CASSLRGGSYNEQFF. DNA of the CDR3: TGTGCCAGCAGCTTACGAGGGGGCTCCTACAATGAGCAGTTCTTC.

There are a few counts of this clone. CDR3 protein: CASSSPPNEKLFF. In DNA form, the CDR3 reads TGTGCCAGCAGCAGTCCGCCTAATGAAAAACTGTTTTTT. The chain employs TRBV25-1 and TRBJ1-4, with D unclear. The V end was cut by 6 bases, the J end by 3 bases, with 8 bases between. CDR3 size: 13 residues. From germline, CDR1 is MGHDK and CDR2 SYGVNS.

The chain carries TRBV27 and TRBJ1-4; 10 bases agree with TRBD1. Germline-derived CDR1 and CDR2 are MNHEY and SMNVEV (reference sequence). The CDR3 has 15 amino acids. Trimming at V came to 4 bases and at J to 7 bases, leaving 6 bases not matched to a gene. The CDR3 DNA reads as TGTGCCAGCAGTTCCCGACAGGGGGCTCGTGAAAAACTGTTTTTT. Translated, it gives CASSSRQGAREKLFF.

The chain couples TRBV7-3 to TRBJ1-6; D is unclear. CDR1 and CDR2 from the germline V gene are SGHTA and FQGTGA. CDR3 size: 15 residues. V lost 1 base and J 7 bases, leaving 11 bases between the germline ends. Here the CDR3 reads CASSLMEGGNSPLHF. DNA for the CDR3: TGTGCCAGCAGCTTAATGGAGGGCGGGAATTCACCCCTCCACTTT.

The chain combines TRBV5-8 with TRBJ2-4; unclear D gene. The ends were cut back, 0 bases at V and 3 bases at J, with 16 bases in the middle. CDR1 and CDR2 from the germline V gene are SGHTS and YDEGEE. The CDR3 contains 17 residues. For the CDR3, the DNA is TGTGCCAGCAGCTTGGTGTTTTCGGGTTTCGGCAAAAACATTCAGTACTTC. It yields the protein CASSLVFSGFGKNIQYF.

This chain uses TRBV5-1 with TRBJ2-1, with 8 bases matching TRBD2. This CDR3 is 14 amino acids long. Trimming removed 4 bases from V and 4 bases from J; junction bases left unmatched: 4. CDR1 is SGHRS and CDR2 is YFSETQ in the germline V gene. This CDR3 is CASSTTSGYNEQFF. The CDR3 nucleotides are TGCGCCAGCAGCACAACTAGCGGATACAATGAGCAGTTCTTC.

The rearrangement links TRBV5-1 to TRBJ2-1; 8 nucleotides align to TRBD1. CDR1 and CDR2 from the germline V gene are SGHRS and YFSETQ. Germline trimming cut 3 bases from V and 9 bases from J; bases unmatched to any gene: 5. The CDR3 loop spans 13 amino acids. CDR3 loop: CASSSDRGGEQFF. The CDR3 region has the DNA TGCGCCAGCAGCTCTGACAGGGGTGGTGAGCAGTTCTTC.

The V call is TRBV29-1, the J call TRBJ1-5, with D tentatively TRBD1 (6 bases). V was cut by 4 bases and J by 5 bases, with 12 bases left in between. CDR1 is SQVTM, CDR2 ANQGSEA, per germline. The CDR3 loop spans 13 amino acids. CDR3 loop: CSVGQEVYQPQHF. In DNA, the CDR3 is TGCAGCGTTGGACAGGAAGTGTATCAGCCCCAGCATTTT.